Listed below are T cell receptor beta chains from one sample, sequenced in a study of cytomegalovirus exposure and HLA in healthy donors. The method was immunoSEQ multiplex PCR; TCRdb's version includes in-frame clones alone and lacks a portion of them. This sample has some 140,000 clones, with roughly four fifths found just once. The specimen sequenced was PBMCs. These receptors all come from a middle-aged woman in good health and CMV-seronegative. Both conserved end residues are part of each CDR3. A D gene is named only where the DNA matches it firmly. A row's size may be missing; if present it is once, few, many or a size class.

- TRBJ2-7 13 - TRBV4-1 TGCGCCAGCAGCCATCCCAGCGGCTACGAGCAGTACTTC CASSHPSGYEQYF
- TRBJ1-2 13 - TRBV5-1 TGCGCCAGCAGCTTGGCCCAGGTTGAAGGCTACACCTTC CASSLAQVEGYTF
- TRBJ1-2 15 - TRBV4-2 TGTGCCAGCAGTCTTCTGCCAGGAAGTAACTATGGCTACACCTTC CASSLLPGSNYGYTF
TRBD1 TRBJ2-5 15 - TRBV7-9 TGTGCCAGCAGCTTAGACTGGACAGGACAAGAGACCCAGTACTTC CASSLDWTGQETQYF
TRBD1 TRBJ1-1 13 - TRBV28 TGTGCCAGCAGCAGACAGGGGGGTGGTGAAGCTTTCTTT CASSRQGGGEAFF
- TRBJ1-1 14 - TRBV11-2 TGTGCCAGCAGCTTAGTTCGGGGGAACACTGAAGCTTTCTTT CASSLVRGNTEAFF
- TRBJ2-3 14 - TRBV7-3 TGTGCCAGCAGCTTAGGGGGGGCGACAGATACGCAGTATTTT CASSLGGATDTQYF
TRBD1 TRBJ2-1 15 - TRBV7-8 TGTGCCAGCAGGATGGGGCACAGGGGGCGGAATGAGCAGTTCTTC CASRMGHRGRNEQFF
- TRBJ2-5 14 - TRBV18 TGTGCCAGCTCACCACGACTCGACCAAGAGACCCAGTACTTC CASSPRLDQETQYF
- TRBJ2-1 15 - TRBV28 TGTGCCAGCAGTTTAGCTGGGGGCTTGTACAATGAGCAGTTCTTC CASSLAGGLYNEQFF
TRBD1 TRBJ1-6 15 few TRBV6-6 TGTGCCAGCAGCCCCGGACAGGGGGGGAATTCACCCCTCCACTTT CASSPGQGGNSPLHF
TRBD2 TRBJ2-1 14 - TRBV10-3 TGTGCCATTGCCGGGACTAGCGGGGCCCATGAGCAGTTCTTC CAIAGTSGAHEQFF
- TRBJ2-5 12 once TRBV18 TGTGCCAGCTCACCCGACCAAGAGACCCAGTACTTC CASSPDQETQYF
- TRBJ1-2 14 - TRBV7-9 TGTGCCAGCAGCTCGGACACAAACTTCTATGGCTACACCTTC CASSSDTNFYGYTF
- TRBJ2-6 15 - TRBV6-5 TGTGCCAGCAGTTACGATGTAGCTGGGGCCAACGTCCTGACTTTC CASSYDVAGANVLTF
TRBD1 TRBJ2-1 16 - TRBV7-9 TGTGCCAGCAGCGACATAAGGACAGGGTTATACAATGAGCAGTTCTTC CASSDIRTGLYNEQFF
- TRBJ2-3 15 few TRBV27 TGTGCCAGCAGGCGGGACAGCCTAAGGGCGGATACGCAGTATTTT CASRRDSLRADTQYF
- TRBJ1-5 13 - TRBV29-1 TGCAGCGTCCAGGCTTCGCGCAATCAGCCCCAGCATTTT CSVQASRNQPQHF
TRBD1 TRBJ1-2 18 - TRBV18 TGTGCCAGCTCACCACTTCCCGGGGCAGGGGGAGATTTCTATGGCTACACCTTC CASSPLPGAGGDFYGYTF
TRBD1 TRBJ2-3 17 - TRBV5-1 TGCGCCAGCAGCTTTGGCGGACAGGGGGCTTACACAGATACGCAGTATTTT CASSFGGQGAYTDTQYF
- TRBJ1-2 14 - TRBV27 TGTGCCAGCAGCTTCTCCGGACATTACTATGGCTACACCTTC CASSFSGHYYGYTF
- TRBJ2-7 16 - TRBV19 TGTGCCAGTAGTAGCCTCCCGGGTGTTGTCGCCTACGAGCAGTACTTC CASSSLPGVVAYEQYF
- TRBJ1-1 13 - TRBV7-3 TGTGCCAGCAGCCCTGGGACATTCTCTGAAGCTTTCTTT CASSPGTFSEAFF
TRBD2 TRBJ2-2 15 - TRBV6-1 TGTGCCAGCAGTTTAGCGGGGGGGCTCACCGGGGAGCTGTTTTTT CASSLAGGLTGELFF
TRBD2 TRBJ2-5 17 - TRBV28 TGTGCCAGCAGTCCTGTTGGCGGGGGGGCGGGTCAAGAGACCCAGTACTTC CASSPVGGGAGQETQYF
TRBD1 TRBJ1-2 16 - TRBV5-6 TGTGCCAGCAGCCTAGACAGGGTTGGGGTTTTGTATGGCTACACCTTC CASSLDRVGVLYGYTF
TRBD2 TRBJ2-3 15 few TRBV5-1 TGCGCCAGCAGCTGGACTAGCGGGGGCACAGATACGCAGTATTTT CASSWTSGGTDTQYF
TRBD2 TRBJ2-2 16 - TRBV18 TGTGCCAGCTCACACGAGCGGGGGGCTCTCACCGGGGAGCTGTTTTTT CASSHERGALTGELFF
- TRBJ1-2 13 - TRBV29-1 TGCAGCGTCCCCAGGTTAGCTAACTATGGCTACACCTTC CSVPRLANYGYTF
TRBD2 TRBJ2-5 16 - TRBV7-6 TGCGCCAGCAGCTTCGGACTAGCGGGGGGCCAAGAGACCCAGTACTTC CASSFGLAGGQETQYF
TRBD1 TRBJ2-5 16 - TRBV28 TGTGCCAGCAGTCTGGACCGGGGGACAGGGTCATCAACCCAGTACTTC CASSLDRGTGSSTQYF
- TRBJ2-7 15 - TRBV6-5 TGTGCCAGCAGTTACTCGGGTGGGCGTACCTACGAGCAGTACTTC CASSYSGGRTYEQYF
- TRBJ1-2 15 - TRBV6-6 TGTGCCAGCAGTGACCCCGGGGGGCGAAGCTATGGCTACACCTTC CASSDPGGRSYGYTF
- TRBJ1-6 15 - TRBV19 TGTGCCAGTAGTACAAAGGACAGCTATAATTCACCCCTCCACTTT CASSTKDSYNSPLHF
- TRBJ1-3 18 - TRBV9 TGTGCCAGCAGCGGTCTTGCCGGTGGGGGGAACTCTGGAAACACCATATATTTT CASSGLAGGGNSGNTIYF
- TRBJ2-7 13 - TRBV5-1 TGCGCCAGCAGCCTCTCGGGGGCCTACGAGCAGTACTTC CASSLSGAYEQYF
TRBD2 TRBJ2-5 17 - TRBV4-2 TGTGCCAGCAGCCCTCGGACTAGCGGGGGGTCTCAAGAGACCCAGTACTTC CASSPRTSGGSQETQYF
- TRBJ2-1 13 - TRBV29-1 TGCAGCGTTGGGGTGTCCATCTCGGGTGAGCAGTTCTTC CSVGVSISGEQFF
TRBD1 TRBJ2-7 14 - TRBV27 TGTGCCAGCAGTTTTCAGGGGGACCACTACGAGCAGTACTTC CASSFQGDHYEQYF
- TRBJ1-2 13 - TRBV7-9 TGTGCCAGCAGCCGGGACACCCTAGATGGCTACACCTTC CASSRDTLDGYTF
TRBD2 TRBJ2-3 15 once TRBV5-8 TGTGCCAGCAGCCTGATCGGACTAGACACAGATACGCAGTATTTT CASSLIGLDTDTQYF
TRBD1 TRBJ1-1 14 - TRBV19 TGTGCCAGTACGACCTGGGACAGGGTGAATGAAGCTTTCTTT CASTTWDRVNEAFF
- TRBJ2-1 14 - TRBV11-2 TGTGCCAGCAGCTTCATCAGAGGTCGGGATGAGCAGTTCTTC CASSFIRGRDEQFF
- TRBJ1-2 13 - TRBV7-2 TGTGCCAGCAGCTTATCACAGGCCTATGGCTACACCTTC CASSLSQAYGYTF
- TRBJ1-5 15 - TRBV7-9 TGTTCCAGCAGCTTAGATGTGGGCCTCAATCAGCCCCAGCATTTT CSSSLDVGLNQPQHF
TRBD1 TRBJ1-2 15 - TRBV28 TGTGCCAGCAGTTCTCCGGGACAGGGGGCATATGGCTACACCTTC CASSSPGQGAYGYTF
- TRBJ1-5 13 - TRBV11-2 TGTGCCAGCAGCTTAGAGGAGGATCAGCCCCAGCATTTT CASSLEEDQPQHF
- TRBJ1-2 13 - TRBV6-1 TGTGCCAGCAGTGAAGAAAGGAGTCTTGGCTACACCTTC CASSEERSLGYTF
- TRBJ1-1 12 - TRBV5-6 TGTGCCAGCCAACAGGGTGGGAATGAAGCTTTCTTT CASQQGGNEAFF
TRBD1 TRBJ1-1 18 - TRBV4-1 TGCGCCAGCCTTGGACAGGGTGGGCTCGGGGGTGAACATGCTGAAGCTTTCTTT CASLGQGGLGGEHAEAFF
- TRBJ1-2 12 large TRBV2 TGTGCCGGCAGAAACGTAGGAGATGGCTACACCTTC CAGRNVGDGYTF
- TRBJ1-4 11 - TRBV20-1 TGCAGCGGGGGGTCAAATGAAAAACTGTTTTTT CSGGSNEKLFF
TRBD1 TRBJ2-7 13 - TRBV5-1 TGCGCCAGCAGCTCAAAGACAGGGGATGAGCAGTACTTC CASSSKTGDEQYF
TRBD2 TRBJ2-3 17 - TRBV6-1 TGTGCCAGCAGTGTGTCGGGACTAGCGGGGTCCACAGATACGCAGTATTTT CASSVSGLAGSTDTQYF
TRBD1 TRBJ1-2 14 - TRBV4-1 TGCGCCAGCAGCCAAGGGACAGGTGGCGGTGGCTACACCTTC CASSQGTGGGGYTF
TRBD2 TRBJ2-5 15 - TRBV2 TGTGCCAGCAGGCGGACTAGCGGGTACCAAGAGACCCAGTACTTC CASRRTSGYQETQYF
TRBD2 TRBJ2-5 17 - TRBV4-2 TGTGCCAGCAGCCAAAGGGCGTACGGGGGGGCCGAGGAGACCCAGTACTTC CASSQRAYGGAEETQYF
TRBD1 TRBJ1-2 14 - TRBV29-1 TGCAGCGTTGCTCCAGGGACAGGGCTTGGTGGCTACACCTTC CSVAPGTGLGGYTF
TRBD1 TRBJ1-1 15 - TRBV5-1 TGCGCCAGCAAGGGGCAGGGGGTGGGTGGGACTGAAGCTTTCTTT CASKGQGVGGTEAFF